Below, one T cell receptor (beta chain) is given with its context. No antigen is known for it. Nothing much larger sits one base from this clone, and base qualities are not available. This sample stems from a study of blood T cells in healthy people across ages (dated by TCRdb to about 2015). In the study overall: In model experiments, template switching captured about one uniquely barcoded TCR beta cDNA molecule for every two T cells. Age-related changes in TCR beta repertoire diversity were measured in the study by deep sequencing normalized with unique cDNA molecular identifiers. Four age groups were formed from the donors: young (average around 15 years), middle-aged (around 37), aged (around 62) and long-lived (more than 75). Donors of different ages were randomly distributed across sequencing lanes to avoid experimental bias. For two donors (one aged 18 to 30 and one aged 80 or older), the study analyzed two additional independent replicas of 1 million unique cDNA reads from the same blood draw.

Broader findings and caveats from the paper: Observed TCR beta diversity per million T cells fell roughly linearly with age, and a significant reduction was already apparent by age about 38. Compared with the aged group, the long-lived group had more naive CD4+ T cells, fewer expanded clones and increased TCR diversity, a pattern suggesting age selection. Total diversity estimates from one million sequenced T cells were considered lower bounds and underestimates. Donor CMV infection status was unknown, potentially confounding age-related changes in expanded clonotypes. Observed TCR beta diversity correlated strongly with the percentage of naive T cells measured by flow cytometry. Conclusive comparison of naive and antigen-experienced compartments was prevented by the profiling of bulk unsorted PBMCs.

The donors were 40 or so Caucasian individuals from Russia, aged roughly 6 to 100 years, who were systemically healthy. Each donor gave approximately 9.3 milliliters of peripheral blood, collected into EDTA-treated Vacutainer tubes. Ficoll-Paque density-gradient centrifugation was used to isolate PBMCs, with at least 7 million per sample. Total RNA was extracted from PBMCs with Trizol reagent, with at least 5 micrograms obtained per sample. Naive CD45RAhigh/CD27high T cell percentages were measured by flow cytometry on a PBMC aliquot from every donor. Based on the germline V gene, the CDR1 and CDR2 sequences are SGHTA and FQGNSA. Its CDR3 holds 15 amino acids, cysteine through phenylalanine. The sequence is cut down to CDR3 DNA, 45 bases in frame from base 1. V has 5 bases trimmed and J has 8 bases trimmed; junction bases matching no gene number 11. Library preparation was by 5' RACE. Data came from an Illumina HiSeq 2500. The second PCR ran for roughly 6 to 11 cycles and used a J-beta primer mix along with a sample-barcoded 5' primer. A template-switch 5' adaptor carrying 12 random nucleotides introduced a unique molecular identifier onto each TCR beta cDNA molecule. Each sample yielded at least 2.5 million CDR3-containing paired-end reads. First-strand cDNA synthesis was performed from all RNA using the Mint cDNA synthesis kit, with priming by a TRBC-specific oligonucleotide. All cDNA was treated with uracil-DNA glycosylase and then went through a first 18-cycle PCR with the universal primers M1SS and BC2_uni_R. Per the original workflow: For normalization, 1 million high-quality reads, each with a distinct molecular identifier, were randomly selected from each sample. Instead of being binned into consensus sequences, reads with shared molecular identifiers were discarded. MiTCR, set to a Q25 quality threshold and the strictest error-elimination algorithm, was used for CDR3 identification, clonotype clustering and error correction. A nonparametric unseen species model with Euler transformation was used to estimate lower-bound total TCR beta diversity. TCRdb redid the processing of the public reads, applying fastp at Q25 and MiXCR, and retained in-frame beta chains. Every distinct CDR3 protein forms one entry, paired with its most common genes and DNA. TCRdb, not the authors, supplied the V and J calls. In all, the sample holds 700,000 or so distinct CDR3 sequences, and 22% of those were seen once. The ten largest clones represent roughly 22% of the sample.

The TCR was taken from a man in his 70s in good health. The source material was blood. The V gene is TRBV7-2 and the J gene is TRBJ2-1; TRBD2 matches 8 bases in the middle. The CDR3 protein is CASSERLAPQDEQFF. The DNA is TGTGCCAGCAGCGAACGACTAGCGCCCCAAGATGAGCAGTTCTTC.